The TCR beta chain described here comes from a study of technical replicates of blood from a handful of donors. Clones were read by immunoSEQ multiplex PCR, and TCRdb kept only the in-frame ones, dropping some. The table lists tens of thousands of clones, approximately 87% of them singletons. This clone was counted only a few times. The V gene's germline CDR1 is MNHNS and CDR2 SASEGT. V dropped 5 bases and J dropped 4 bases, with 17 bases sitting between them. CDR3 length: 15 residues. The sequence was obtained from a human donor in good health. Some clones in this sample may be carry-over from other donors' samples. The J gene is TRBJ1-2, the V gene TRBV6-1; tentatively, D is TRBD1 (6 bases). The sequenced material came from PBMCs. CDR3: CASSSRPGGGYGYTF. The CDR3, as DNA: TGTGCCAGCAGTTCCCGACCGGGGGGCGGCTATGGCTACACCTTC.